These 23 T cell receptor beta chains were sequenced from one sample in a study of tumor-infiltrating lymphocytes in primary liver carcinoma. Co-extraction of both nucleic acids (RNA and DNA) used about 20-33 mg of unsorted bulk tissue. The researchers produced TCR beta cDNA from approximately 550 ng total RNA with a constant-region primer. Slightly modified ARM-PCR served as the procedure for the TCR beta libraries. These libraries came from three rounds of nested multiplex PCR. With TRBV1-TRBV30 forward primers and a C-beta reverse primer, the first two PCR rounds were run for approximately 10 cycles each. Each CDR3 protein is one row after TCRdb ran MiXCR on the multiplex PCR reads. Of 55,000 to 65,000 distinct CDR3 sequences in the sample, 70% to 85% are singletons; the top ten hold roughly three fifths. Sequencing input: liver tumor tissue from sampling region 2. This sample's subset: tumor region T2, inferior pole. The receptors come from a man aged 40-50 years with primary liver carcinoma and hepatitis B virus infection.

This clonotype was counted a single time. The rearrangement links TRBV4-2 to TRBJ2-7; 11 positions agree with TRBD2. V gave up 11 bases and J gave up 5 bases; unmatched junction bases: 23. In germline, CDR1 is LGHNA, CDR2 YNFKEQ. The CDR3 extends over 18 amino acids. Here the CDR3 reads CAGGGKPGLAEGPHEQYF. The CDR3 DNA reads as TGTGCCGGCGGTGGAAAACCGGGACTAGCGGAAGGGCCACACGAGCAGTACTTC.

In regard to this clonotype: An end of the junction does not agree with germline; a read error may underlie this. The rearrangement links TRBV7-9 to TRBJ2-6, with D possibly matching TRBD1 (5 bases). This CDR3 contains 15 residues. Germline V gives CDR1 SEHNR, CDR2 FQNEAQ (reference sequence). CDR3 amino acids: CASQGNSPGTNVLTF. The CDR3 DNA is TGTGCCAGCCAGGGTAATTCGCCTGGGACCAACGTCCTGACTTTC.

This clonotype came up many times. CDR3 loop: CASSFGMNTEAFF. CDR3 coding DNA: TGTGCCAGCAGTTTTGGCATGAACACTGAAGCTTTCTTT. The rearrangement links TRBV12-3 or TRBV12-4 to TRBJ1-1; D ambiguous. V gave up 3 bases and J gave up 0 bases, with 5 bases separating them. This CDR3 comprises 13 residues.

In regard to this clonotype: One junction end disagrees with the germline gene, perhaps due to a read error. The CDR3 loop reads CASSLRSEGTQYF. In nucleotides, the CDR3 is TGCGCCAGCAGTTTGAGGTCAGAAGGGACCCAGTACTTC. The chain couples TRBV12-3 or TRBV12-4 to TRBJ2-5, with D unclear. The CDR3 spans 13 residues.

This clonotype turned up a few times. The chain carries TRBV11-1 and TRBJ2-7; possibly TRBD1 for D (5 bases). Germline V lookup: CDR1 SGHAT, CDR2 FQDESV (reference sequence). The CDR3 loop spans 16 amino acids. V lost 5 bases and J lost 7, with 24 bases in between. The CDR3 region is CASSLRVRASLREQYF. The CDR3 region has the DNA TGTGCCAGCAGCCTGCGCGTCAGGGCGTCCCTGAGGGAGCAGTACTTC.

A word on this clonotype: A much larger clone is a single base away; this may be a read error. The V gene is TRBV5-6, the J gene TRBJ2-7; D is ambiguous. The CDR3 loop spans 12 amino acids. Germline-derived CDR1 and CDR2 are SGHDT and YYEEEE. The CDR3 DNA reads TGTACCAGCAGCTCTGCAGGCTACGAGCAGTACTTC. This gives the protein CTSSSAGYEQYF. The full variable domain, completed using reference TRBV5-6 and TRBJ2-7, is DAGVTQSPTHLIKTRGQQVTLRCSPKSGHDTVSWYQQALGQGPQFIFQYYEEEERQRGNFPDRFSGHQFPNYSSELNVNALLLGDSALYLCTSSSAGYEQYFGPGTRLTVT.

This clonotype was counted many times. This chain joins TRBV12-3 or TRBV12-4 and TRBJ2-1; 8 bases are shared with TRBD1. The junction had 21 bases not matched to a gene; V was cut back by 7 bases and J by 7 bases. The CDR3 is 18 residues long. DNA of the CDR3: TGTGCCAGCACCTCCGTACAGGGGGTGCTAGAGTTCCATAATGAGCAGTTCTTC. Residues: CASTSVQGVLEFHNEQFF.

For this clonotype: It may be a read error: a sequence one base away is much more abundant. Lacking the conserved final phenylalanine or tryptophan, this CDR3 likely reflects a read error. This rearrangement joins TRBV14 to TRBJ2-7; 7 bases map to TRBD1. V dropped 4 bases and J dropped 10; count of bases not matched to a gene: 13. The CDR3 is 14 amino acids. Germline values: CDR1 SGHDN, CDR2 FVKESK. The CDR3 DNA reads TGTGCCAGCAGCCGGGGACAGAGAGTCATCCGACAGTACATC. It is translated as CASSRGQRVIRQYI.

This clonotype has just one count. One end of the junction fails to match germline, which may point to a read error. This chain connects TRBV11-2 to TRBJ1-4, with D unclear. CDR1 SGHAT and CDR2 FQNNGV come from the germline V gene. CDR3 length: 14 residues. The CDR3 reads CVSSKPSANEKLFF. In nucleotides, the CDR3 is TGTGTCAGCAGCAAGCCCTCGGCTAATGAAAAACTGTTTTTT. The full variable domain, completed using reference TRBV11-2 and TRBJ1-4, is EAGVAQSPRYKIIEKRQSVAFWCNPISGHATLYWYQQILGQGPKLLIQFQNNGVVDDSQLPKDRFSAERLKGVDSTLKIQPAKLEDSAVYLCVSSKPSANEKLFFGSGTQLSVL.

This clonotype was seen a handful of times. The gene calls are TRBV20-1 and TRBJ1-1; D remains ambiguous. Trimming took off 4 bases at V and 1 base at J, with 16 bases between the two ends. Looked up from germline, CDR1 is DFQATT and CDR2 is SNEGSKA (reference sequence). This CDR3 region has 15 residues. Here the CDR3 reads CSATGLVWSNTEAFF. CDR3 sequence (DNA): TGCAGTGCTACCGGGTTGGTTTGGTCGAACACTGAAGCTTTCTTT.

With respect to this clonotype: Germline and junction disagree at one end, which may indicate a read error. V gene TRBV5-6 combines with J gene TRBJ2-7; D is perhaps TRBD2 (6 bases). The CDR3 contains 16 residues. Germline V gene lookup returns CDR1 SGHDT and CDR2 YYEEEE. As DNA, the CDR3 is TGTGCCAGCAGCTTGTCGGGAGTAGGTAACACCTACGAGCGGTACTTC. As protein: CASSLSGVGNTYERYF.

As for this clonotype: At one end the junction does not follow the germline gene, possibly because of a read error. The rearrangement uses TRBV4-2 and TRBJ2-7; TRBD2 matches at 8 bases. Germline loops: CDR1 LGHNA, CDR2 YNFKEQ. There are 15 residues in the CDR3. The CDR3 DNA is TGTGCCAGCAGCCAAGAGGCGGGGGGCTCCTACGTGCAGTACTTC. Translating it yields CASSQEAGGSYVQYF.

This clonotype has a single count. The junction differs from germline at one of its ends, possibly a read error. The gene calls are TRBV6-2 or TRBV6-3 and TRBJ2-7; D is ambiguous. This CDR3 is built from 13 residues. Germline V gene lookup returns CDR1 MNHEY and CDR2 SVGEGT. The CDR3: CDSTGHYPYEQYF. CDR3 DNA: TGTGACAGCACTGGGCATTATCCCTACGAGCAGTACTTC.

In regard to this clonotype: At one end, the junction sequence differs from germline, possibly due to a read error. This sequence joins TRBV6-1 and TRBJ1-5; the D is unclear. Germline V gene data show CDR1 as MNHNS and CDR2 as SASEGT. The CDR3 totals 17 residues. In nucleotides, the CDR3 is TGTGCCAGCAATGAAACCCGACAAGGAACAGTCAATCAGTCCCAGCATTTT. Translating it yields CASNETRQGTVNQSQHF.

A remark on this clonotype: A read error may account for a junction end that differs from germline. The chain's CDR3 is CASILGGSSSYEQYF. CDR3 DNA: TGTGCCAGCATCCTGGGGGGCAGTAGTTCCTATGAGCAGTACTTC. V usage is TRBV6-1 and J usage is TRBJ2-7; D is perhaps TRBD1 or TRBD2 (6 bases each). The CDR3 extends over 15 amino acids. Germline loops: CDR1 MNHNS, CDR2 SASEGT.

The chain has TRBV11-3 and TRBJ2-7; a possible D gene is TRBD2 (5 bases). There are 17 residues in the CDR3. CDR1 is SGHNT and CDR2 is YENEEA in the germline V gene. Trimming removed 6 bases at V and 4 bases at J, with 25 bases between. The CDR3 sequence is CASSSPGGFREMYEQYF. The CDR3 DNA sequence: TGTGCCAGCAGTTCTCCCGGCGGATTCCGGGAAATGTACGAGCAGTACTTC.

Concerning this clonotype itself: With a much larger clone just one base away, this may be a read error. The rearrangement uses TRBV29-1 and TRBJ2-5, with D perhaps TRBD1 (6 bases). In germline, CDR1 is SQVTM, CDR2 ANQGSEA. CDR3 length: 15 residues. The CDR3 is CSVVDEAGDGKTHYF. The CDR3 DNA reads TGCAGCGTTGTGGACGAGGCAGGGGACGGAAAGACCCACTACTTC. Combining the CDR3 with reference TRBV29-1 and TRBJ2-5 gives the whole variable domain SAVISQKPSRDICQRGTSLTIQCQVDSQVTMMFWYRQQPGQSLTLIATANQGSEATYESGFVIDKFPISRPNLTFSTLTVSNMSPEDSSIYLCSVVDEAGDGKTHYFGPGTRLLVL.

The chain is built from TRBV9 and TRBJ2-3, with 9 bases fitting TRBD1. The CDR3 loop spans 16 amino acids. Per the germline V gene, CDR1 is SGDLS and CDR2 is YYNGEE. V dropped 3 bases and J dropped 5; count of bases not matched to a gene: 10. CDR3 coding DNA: TGTGCCAGCAGCGCCTATGGACAGGGGAGCGTAGATACGCAGTATTTT. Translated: CASSAYGQGSVDTQYF.

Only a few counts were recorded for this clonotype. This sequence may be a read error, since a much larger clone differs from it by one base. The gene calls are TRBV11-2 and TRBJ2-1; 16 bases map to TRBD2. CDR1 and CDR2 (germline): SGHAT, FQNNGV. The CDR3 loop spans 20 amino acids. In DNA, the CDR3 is TGTGACAGCAGCCTGACAGGGACTAGCGGGAGGGGGGGTGGGTACGATGAGCAGTTCTTC. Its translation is CDSSLTGTSGRGGGYDEQFF. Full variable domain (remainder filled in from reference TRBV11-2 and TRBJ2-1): EAGVAQSPRYKIIEKRQSVAFWCNPISGHATLYWYQQILGQGPKLLIQFQNNGVVDDSQLPKDRFSAERLKGVDSTLKIQPAKLEDSAVYLCDSSLTGTSGRGGGYDEQFFGPGTRLTVL.

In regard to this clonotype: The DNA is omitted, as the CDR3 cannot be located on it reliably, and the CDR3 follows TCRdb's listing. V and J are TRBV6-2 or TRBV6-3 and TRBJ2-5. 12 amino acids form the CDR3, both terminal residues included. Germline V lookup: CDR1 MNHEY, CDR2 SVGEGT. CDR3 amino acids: CAISYFGETQYF.

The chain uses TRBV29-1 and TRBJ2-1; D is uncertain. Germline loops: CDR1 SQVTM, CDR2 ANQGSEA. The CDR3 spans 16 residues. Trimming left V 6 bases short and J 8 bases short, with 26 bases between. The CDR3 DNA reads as TGCAGCGTCGCCACGATTCGGCCCTGGTCCCGTCATGAGCAGTTCTTC. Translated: CSVATIRPWSRHEQFF.

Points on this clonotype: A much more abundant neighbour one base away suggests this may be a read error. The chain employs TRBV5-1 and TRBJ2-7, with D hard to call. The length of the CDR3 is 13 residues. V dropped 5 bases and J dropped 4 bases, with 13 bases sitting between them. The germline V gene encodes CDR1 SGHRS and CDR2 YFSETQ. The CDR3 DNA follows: TGCGCCAGCAGGGAACCTACTAATTACGAGCAGTACTTC. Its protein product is CASREPTNYEQYF.

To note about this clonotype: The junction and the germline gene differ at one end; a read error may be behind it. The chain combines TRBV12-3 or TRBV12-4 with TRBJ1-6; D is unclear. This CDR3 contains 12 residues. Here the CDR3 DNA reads TGTGCCAGCTGTTTAAAGAGCTCACCCCTCCACTTT. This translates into CASCLKSSPLHF.